Listed here is a single T cell receptor (beta chain). This entry comes from a study of T cell responses to AZD1222 COVID-19 vaccine. The assay was immunoSEQ multiplex PCR, and TCRdb's table has in-frame clones only and misses some. The table has roughly 150,000 clones, about 88% seen once; the top ten hold around 5%. The CDR3 consists of 12 residues. Germline V lookup: CDR1 SGHAT, CDR2 FQNNGV. The V and J ends lost 2 bases and 5 bases respectively, with 6 bases between them. The material was peripheral blood, obtained on day 0 of AZD1222 vaccination. V usage is TRBV11-2 and J usage is TRBJ2-5; D ambiguous. The receptor was isolated from an adult in good health. This CDR3 is CASSLQMETQYF. CDR3 nucleotides: TGTGCCAGCAGCTTACAAATGGAGACCCAGTACTTC.